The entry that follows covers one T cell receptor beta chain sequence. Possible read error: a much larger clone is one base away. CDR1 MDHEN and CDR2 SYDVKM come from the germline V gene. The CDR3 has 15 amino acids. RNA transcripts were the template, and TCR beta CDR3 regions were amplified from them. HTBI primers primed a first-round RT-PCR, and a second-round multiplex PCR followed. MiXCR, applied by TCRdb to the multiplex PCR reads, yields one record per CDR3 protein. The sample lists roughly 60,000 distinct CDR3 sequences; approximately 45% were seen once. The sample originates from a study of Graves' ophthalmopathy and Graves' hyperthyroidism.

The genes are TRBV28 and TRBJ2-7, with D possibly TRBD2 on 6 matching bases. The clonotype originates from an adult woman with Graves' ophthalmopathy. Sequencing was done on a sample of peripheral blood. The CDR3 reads CGSRAPSGAIYEQYF. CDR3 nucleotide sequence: TGTGGCAGCAGGGCCCCTTCGGGAGCGATATACGAGCAGTACTTC.